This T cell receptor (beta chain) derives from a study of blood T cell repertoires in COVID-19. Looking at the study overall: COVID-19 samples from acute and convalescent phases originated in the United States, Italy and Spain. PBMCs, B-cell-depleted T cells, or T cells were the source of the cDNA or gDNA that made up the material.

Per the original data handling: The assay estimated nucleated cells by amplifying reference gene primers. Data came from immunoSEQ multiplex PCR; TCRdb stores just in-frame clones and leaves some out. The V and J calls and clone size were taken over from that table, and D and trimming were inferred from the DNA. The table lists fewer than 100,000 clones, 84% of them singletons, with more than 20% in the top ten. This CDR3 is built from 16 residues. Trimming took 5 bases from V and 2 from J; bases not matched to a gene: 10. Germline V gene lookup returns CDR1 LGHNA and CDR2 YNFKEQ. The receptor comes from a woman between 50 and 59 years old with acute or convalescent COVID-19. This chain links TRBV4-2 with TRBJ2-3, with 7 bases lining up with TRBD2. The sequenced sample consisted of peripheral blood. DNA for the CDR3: TGTGCCAGCAGCAAAGCGGAAGCGGGGTACACAGATACGCAGTATTTT. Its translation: CASSKAEAGYTDTQYF.